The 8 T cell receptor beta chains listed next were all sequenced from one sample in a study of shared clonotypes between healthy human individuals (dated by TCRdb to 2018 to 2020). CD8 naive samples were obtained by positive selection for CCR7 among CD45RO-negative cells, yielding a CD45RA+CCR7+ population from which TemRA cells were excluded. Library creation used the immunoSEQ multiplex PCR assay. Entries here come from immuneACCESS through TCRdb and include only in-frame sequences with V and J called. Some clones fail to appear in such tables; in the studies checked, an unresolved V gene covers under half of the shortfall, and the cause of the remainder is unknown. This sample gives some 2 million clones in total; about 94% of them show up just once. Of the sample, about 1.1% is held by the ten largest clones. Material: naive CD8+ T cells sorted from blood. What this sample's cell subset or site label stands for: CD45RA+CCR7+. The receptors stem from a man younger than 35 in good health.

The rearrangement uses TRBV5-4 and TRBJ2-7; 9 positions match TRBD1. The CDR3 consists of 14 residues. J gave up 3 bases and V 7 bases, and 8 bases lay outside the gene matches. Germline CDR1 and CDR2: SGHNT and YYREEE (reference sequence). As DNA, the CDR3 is TGTGCCAGCCAACCCGGGACAGGGATCTACGAGCAGTACTTC. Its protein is CASQPGTGIYEQYF.

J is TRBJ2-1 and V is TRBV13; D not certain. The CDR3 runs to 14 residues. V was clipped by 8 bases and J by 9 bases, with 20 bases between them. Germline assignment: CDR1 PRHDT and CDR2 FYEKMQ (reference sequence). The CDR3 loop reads CASARTATVGEQFF. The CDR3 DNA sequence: TGTGCCAGCGCGAGGACCGCTACGGTAGGTGAGCAGTTCTTC.

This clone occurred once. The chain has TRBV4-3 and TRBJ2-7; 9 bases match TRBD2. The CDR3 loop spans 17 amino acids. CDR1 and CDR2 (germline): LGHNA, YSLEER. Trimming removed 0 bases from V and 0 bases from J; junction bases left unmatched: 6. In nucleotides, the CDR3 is TGCGCCAGCAGCCAAGATCGGGCTAGCGGGATCTCCTACGAGCAGTACTTC. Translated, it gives CASSQDRASGISYEQYF.

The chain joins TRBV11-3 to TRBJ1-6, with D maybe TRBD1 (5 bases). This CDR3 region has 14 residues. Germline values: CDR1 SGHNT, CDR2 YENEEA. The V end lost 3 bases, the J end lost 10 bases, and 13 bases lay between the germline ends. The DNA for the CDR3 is TGTGCCAGCAGCTTCGCAGGGCGGAGATCACCCCTCCACTTT. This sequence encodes CASSFAGRRSPLHF.

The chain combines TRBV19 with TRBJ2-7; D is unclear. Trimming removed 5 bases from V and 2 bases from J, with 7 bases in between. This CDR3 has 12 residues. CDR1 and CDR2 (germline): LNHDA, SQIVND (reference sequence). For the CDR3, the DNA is TGTGCCAGTAGTCGTGGGGCCTACGAGCAGTACTTC. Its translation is CASSRGAYEQYF. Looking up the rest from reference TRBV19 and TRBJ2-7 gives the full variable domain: DGGITQSPKYLFRKEGQNVTLSCEQNLNHDAMYWYRQDPGQGLRLIYYSQIVNDFQKGDIAEGYSVSREKKESFPLTVTSAQKNPTAFYLCASSRGAYEQYFGPGTRLTVT.

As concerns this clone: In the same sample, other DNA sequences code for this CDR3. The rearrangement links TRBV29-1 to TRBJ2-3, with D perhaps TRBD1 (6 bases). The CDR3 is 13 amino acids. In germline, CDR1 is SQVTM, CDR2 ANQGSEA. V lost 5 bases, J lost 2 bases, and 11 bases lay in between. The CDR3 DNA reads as TGCAGCGTTACCGGGACATCCACAGATACGCAGTATTTT. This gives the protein CSVTGTSTDTQYF.

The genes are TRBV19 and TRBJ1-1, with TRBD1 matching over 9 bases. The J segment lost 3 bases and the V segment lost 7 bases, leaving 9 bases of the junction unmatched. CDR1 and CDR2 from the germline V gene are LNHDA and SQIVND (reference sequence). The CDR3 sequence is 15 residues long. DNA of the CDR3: TGTGCCAGTATTCGGGACAGGGAGGGTGACACTGAAGCTTTCTTT. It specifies CASIRDREGDTEAFF.

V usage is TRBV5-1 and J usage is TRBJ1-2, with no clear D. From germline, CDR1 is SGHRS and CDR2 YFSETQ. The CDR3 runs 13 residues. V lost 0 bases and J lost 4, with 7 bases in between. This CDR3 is CASSLAEPYGYTF. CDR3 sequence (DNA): TGCGCCAGCAGCTTGGCCGAGCCCTATGGCTACACCTTC.